The 16 T cell receptor beta chains below come from one sample, sequenced in a study of T cell repertoires in cytomegalovirus infection. Their antigens are not known. TCRdb redid the calling of the reads with MiXCR, one entry per CDR3 protein. The data show fewer than 1,000,000 distinct CDR3 sequences, roughly 30% seen once. This specimen was cultured CD8+ T cells from PBMCs, taken from culture after CMV antigen stimulation. These TCRs come from a human donor in good health (CMV status not recorded). Some clones in this sample may be carry-over from other donors' samples.

The J gene is TRBJ1-1, the V gene TRBV27; D is undetermined. Trimming removed 6 bases at V and 1 base at J, with 12 bases between. Per germline, CDR1 MNHEY and CDR2 SMNVEV (reference sequence). This CDR3 has 14 residues. The CDR3 loop is CASRGWIENTEAFF. CDR3 DNA sequence: TGTGCCAGCAGGGGCTGGATAGAGAACACTGAAGCTTTCTTT.

This clonotype has ten or more counts. J is TRBJ1-5 and V is TRBV7-8; a weak D match, TRBD1 (6 bases). The CDR3 totals 15 residues. CDR1 is SGHVS and CDR2 is FQNEAQ in the germline V gene. With 6 bases removed from V and 4 bases from J, the gap between germline ends came to 16 bases. CDR3 in DNA: TGTGCCAGCAGAAGGGGAACAGGGCCTAATCAGCCCCAGCATTTT. It encodes CASRRGTGPNQPQHF.

This clonotype was counted at least ten times. V usage is TRBV6-2 or TRBV6-3 and J usage is TRBJ2-1; D may correspond to TRBD1 or TRBD2 (6 bases each). The ends were cut back, 0 bases at V and 4 bases at J, with 13 bases in the middle. Per germline, CDR1 MNHEY and CDR2 SVGEGT. The CDR3 contains 16 residues. The CDR3 DNA is TGTGCCAGCAGTTACTCGGAACAGGGAGGATACAATGAGCAGTTCTTC. It encodes CASSYSEQGGYNEQFF.

This clonotype was seen more than once but under ten times. V and J are TRBV12-5 and TRBJ1-2; 9 positions match TRBD1. Germline V gene data show CDR1 as LGHNT and CDR2 as FRNRAP. V lost 6 bases, J lost 8 bases, and 7 bases stayed unmatched. The CDR3 length is 13 residues. The CDR3 spells CASGPGTGLGYTF. In nucleotides, the CDR3 is TGTGCTAGTGGCCCCGGGACAGGGTTAGGCTACACCTTC.

This chain links TRBV12-3 or TRBV12-4 with TRBJ1-1; no definite D call. This CDR3 has 14 residues. V dropped 1 base and J dropped 2 bases, with 8 bases sitting between them. This CDR3 reads CASSLERPNTEAFF. The CDR3 DNA is TGTGCCAGCAGTTTAGAGAGGCCTAACACTGAAGCTTTCTTT.

V is TRBV28 and J is TRBJ2-3; D is unresolved. Germline V lookup: CDR1 MDHEN, CDR2 SYDVKM. The CDR3 is 15 residues long. V was pared by 4 bases and J by 0 bases, with 11 bases between. The CDR3 nucleotides are TGTGCCAGCAGTTCCGACTCTATGAGCACAGATACGCAGTATTTT. Residues: CASSSDSMSTDTQYF.

The rearrangement links TRBV19 to TRBJ1-6; D not certain. CDR1 and CDR2 (germline): LNHDA, SQIVND (reference sequence). This CDR3 has 13 amino acids. The V and J ends lost 11 bases and 7 bases respectively, with 15 bases between them. CDR3 residues: CACGRERNSPLHF. In DNA, the CDR3 is TGTGCCTGTGGACGGGAGAGGAATTCACCCCTCCACTTT. The full variable domain, in which reference TRBV19 and TRBJ1-6 provide the parts outside the CDR3, is DGGITQSPKYLFRKEGQNVTLSCEQNLNHDAMYWYRQDPGQGLRLIYYSQIVNDFQKGDIAEGYSVSREKKESFPLTVTSAQKNPTAFYLCACGRERNSPLHFGNGTRLTVT.

There are many counts of this clonotype. The rearrangement links TRBV11-2 to TRBJ2-7, with 9 bases fitting TRBD1. V trimming: 6 bases; J trimming: 3 bases; junction bases outside the gene matches: 9. This CDR3 is built from 15 residues. Germline V gives CDR1 SGHAT, CDR2 FQNNGV. The CDR3 DNA is TGTGCCAGCAGGGAAAATCGGGACAGGGTCTACGAGCAGTACTTC. This gives the protein CASRENRDRVYEQYF.

The chain couples TRBV29-1 to TRBJ2-2; D call uncertain. Germline V gene data show CDR1 as SQVTM and CDR2 as ANQGSEA. The ends were cut back, 1 base at V and 7 bases at J, with 7 bases in the middle. The CDR3 loop spans 12 amino acids. Written as DNA, the CDR3 is TGCAGCGTTGAAGGGGCCTACGGGGAGCTGTTTTTT. It codes for CSVEGAYGELFF.

J is TRBJ2-3 and V is TRBV7-6, with D possibly TRBD2 on 5 matching bases. CDR1 is SGHVS, CDR2 FNYEAQ, per germline. The V end lost 8 bases, the J end lost 2 bases, and 14 bases lay between the germline ends. The CDR3 sequence is 14 residues long. CDR3 residues: CASFRLEVTDTQYF. In DNA, the CDR3 is TGTGCCAGCTTTCGATTGGAGGTCACAGATACGCAGTATTTT.

Concerning this clonotype: The junction differs from germline at one of its ends, possibly a read error. The chain combines TRBV20-1 with TRBJ2-1; D gene uncertain. The CDR3 is made up of 15 amino acids. The germline CDR1 and CDR2 sequences are DFQATT and SNEGSKA (reference sequence). The CDR3 loop reads CSAGDTGLSYNEQFF. CDR3 DNA sequence: TGCAGTGCTGGAGACACGGGCTTATCCTACAATGAGCAGTTCTTC.

This clonotype was seen a few times. The rearrangement links TRBV27 to TRBJ1-1; D remains unclear. V lost 2 bases, J lost 0 bases, and 7 bases lay in between. CDR1 is MNHEY and CDR2 is SMNVEV in the germline V gene (reference sequence). The CDR3 covers 14 residues. CDR3 in DNA: TGTGCCAGCAGTTTACACAACATGAACACTGAAGCTTTCTTT. This gives the protein CASSLHNMNTEAFF.

The gene calls are TRBV7-9 and TRBJ1-2; unclear D gene. Trimming removed 1 base at V and 4 bases at J, with 10 bases between. The CDR3 contains 14 residues. Germline CDR1 reads SEHNR; CDR2 reads FQNEAQ (reference sequence). The CDR3 protein is CASSLVADFYGYTF. The CDR3 nucleotides are TGTGCCAGCAGCTTAGTGGCAGACTTCTATGGCTACACCTTC.

This clonotype was detected a few times. The chain joins TRBV6-4 to TRBJ1-1, with TRBD1 as a possible D gene (5 bases). CDR1 is MRHNA and CDR2 is SNTAGT in the germline V gene. This CDR3 has 13 residues. The germline V and J ends were trimmed by 6 bases and 6 bases, with 14 bases remaining between them. The CDR3 region is CASRAGRAAEAFF. In DNA, the CDR3 is TGTGCCAGCAGAGCAGGGAGGGCGGCTGAAGCTTTCTTT.

The chain employs TRBV3-1 and TRBJ2-1, with D tentatively TRBD1 (6 bases). V lost 4 bases and J 6 bases, leaving 10 bases between the germline ends. The CDR3 spans 13 residues. Germline V gene data show CDR1 as LGHDT and CDR2 as YNNKEL (reference sequence). The CDR3 DNA reads TGTGCCAGCAGCCCGGGACACCCCAATGAGCAGTTCTTC. Residues: CASSPGHPNEQFF.

The rearrangement uses TRBV6-1 and TRBJ2-7, with D hard to call. V was cut by 1 base and J by 2 bases, with 6 bases left in between. The V gene's germline CDR1 is MNHNS and CDR2 SASEGT. This CDR3 has 13 amino acids. The CDR3 sequence: CASSEGVTYEQYV. In DNA form, the CDR3 reads TGTGCCAGCAGTGAAGGGGTAACCTACGAGCAGTACGTC.